These 13 T cell receptor beta chains share one sample of origin, sequenced in a study of identical twins' blood T cells. Using its own MiXCR run on the 5' RACE reads, TCRdb lists one record per CDR3 protein. The profile covers a few hundred thousand distinct CDR3 sequences, with roughly 28% appearing a single time and approximately 6.6% taken by the ten largest. Sample: PBMCs. Every receptor here comes from a woman aged 18 to 55 in good health.

The chain uses TRBV24-1 and TRBJ1-1, with 7 nucleotides matching TRBD1. The CDR3 sequence is 14 residues long. Germline CDR1 reads KGHDR; CDR2 reads SFDVKD. The junction had 12 bases not matched to a gene; V was cut back by 5 bases and J by 10 bases. For the CDR3, the DNA is TGTGCCACCAGTGGTTTTACCAGGGGGACGGGAGCTTTCTTT. It translates to CATSGFTRGTGAFF.

This clonotype was observed a few times. The chain employs TRBV11-2 and TRBJ1-1, with D unclear. CDR3 length: 16 residues. V shed 1 base and J shed 0 bases, with 12 bases lying between them. Germline CDR1 SGHAT, CDR2 FQNNGV. CDR3 amino acids: CASSLALLTVNTEAFF. The CDR3 DNA is TGTGCCAGCAGCTTAGCCCTACTAACAGTGAACACTGAAGCTTTCTTT.

This chain links TRBV12-3 or TRBV12-4 with TRBJ2-1, with 8 nucleotides matching TRBD2. With V trimmed by 4 bases and J by 2 bases, 4 bases remained unmatched. The CDR3 loop spans 15 amino acids. CDR3 DNA sequence: TGTGCCAGCAGTTCCCGCGGGGGGCCCTACAATGAGCAGTTCTTC. It is translated as CASSSRGGPYNEQFF.

This clonotype was detected a few times. The chain uses TRBV5-1 and TRBJ1-4; TRBD1 agrees at 11 bases. This CDR3 has 15 residues. V lost 0 bases, J lost 8 bases, and 3 bases stayed unmatched. Germline CDR1 is SGHRS and CDR2 is YFSETQ. The CDR3 loop is CASSLDGTGGEKLFF. The CDR3 DNA reads as TGCGCCAGCAGCTTGGACGGGACAGGGGGGGAAAAACTGTTTTTT.

There are a few counts of this clonotype. CDR3 sequence reads: CASSQNTDAQQFF. The CDR3 coding sequence is TGTGCCAGCAGCCAAAATACTGACGCGCAGCAGTTCTTC. The chain combines TRBV11-2 with TRBJ2-1; D uncertain. Germline CDR1 SGHAT, CDR2 FQNNGV. The germline V and J ends were trimmed by 5 bases and 11 bases, with 16 bases remaining between them. This CDR3 is 13 amino acids long.

The table lists this clonotype with many counts. The chain combines TRBV20-1 with TRBJ2-2; 7 bases agree with TRBD2. With V trimmed by 5 bases and J by 2 bases, 5 bases remained unmatched. Per the germline V gene, CDR1 is DFQATT and CDR2 is SNEGSKA (reference sequence). The CDR3 is 14 amino acids. The CDR3 coding sequence is TGCAGTGCTTCGAGCGGGACCAACACCGGGGAGCTGTTTTTT. Translating it yields CSASSGTNTGELFF.

This clonotype was counted a single time. The rearrangement uses TRBV10-3 and TRBJ1-2; D not resolved. This CDR3 comprises 12 residues. Trimming removed 5 bases from V and 8 bases from J, with 12 bases in between. Germline V lookup: CDR1 ENHRY, CDR2 SYGVKD. The CDR3 nucleotides read TGTGCCATCAGTCCCTTAGTAGGAGGCTACACCTTC. Its translation is CAISPLVGGYTF.

This chain uses TRBV6-2 or TRBV6-3 with TRBJ2-7, with no clear D. Germline V CDR1 and CDR2: MNHEY, SVGEGT. V was cut by 4 bases and J by 2 bases, with 12 bases left in between. The CDR3 runs 14 residues. CDR3 DNA: TGTGCCAGCAGTTTCCTAAGGGTACCCTACGAGCAGTACTTC. It specifies CASSFLRVPYEQYF.

This clonotype turned up a few times. The rearrangement links TRBV3-1 to TRBJ1-1; no firm D call. The germline V gene encodes CDR1 LGHDT and CDR2 YNNKEL (reference sequence). This CDR3 contains 15 residues. V dropped 0 bases and J dropped 7 bases, with 15 bases sitting between them. DNA for the CDR3: TGTGCCAGCAGCCAAGATTTAACGTCTACCCATGAAGCTTTCTTT. Amino acid sequence: CASSQDLTSTHEAFF.

This clonotype turned up a few times. A clone one base away is much larger, so this may be a read error. This chain connects TRBV7-9 to TRBJ1-5; TRBD1 might be the D (5 bases). Trimming stripped 1 base from V and 3 bases from J, with 10 bases between. The length of the CDR3 is 15 residues. Per germline, CDR1 SEHNR and CDR2 FQNEAQ (reference sequence). Written as DNA, the CDR3 is TGTGCCAGCAGCTTAGGGGCAGGGTACAATCAGCCCCAGCATTTT. Its protein product is CASSLGAGYNQPQHF.

This chain uses TRBV2 with TRBJ2-2; 7 nucleotides match TRBD2. CDR3 length equals 14 residues. After removal of 7 bases from V and 2 bases from J, the junction contained 4 bases not matched to a gene. Germline CDR1 SNHLY, CDR2 FYNNEI. DNA of the CDR3: TGTGCCAGCATACAGCGGGACAACACCGGGGAGCTGTTTTTT. Its protein product is CASIQRDNTGELFF.

This clonotype was counted once. V usage is TRBV3-1 and J usage is TRBJ1-1; D not resolved. This CDR3 has 15 residues. V was shortened by 3 bases and J by 0 bases, with 11 bases between the two germline ends. Looked up from germline, CDR1 is LGHDT and CDR2 is YNNKEL (reference sequence). CDR3 DNA sequence: TGTGCCAGCAGCCATGGGAGCGGTCTGAACACTGAAGCTTTCTTT. Its protein is CASSHGSGLNTEAFF.

The V and J genes are TRBV15 and TRBJ2-7, with D hard to call. This CDR3 comprises 14 residues. The germline gives CDR1 LNHNV, CDR2 YYDKDF (reference sequence). Trimming pared 0 bases from V and 5 bases from J, leaving 11 bases between. As DNA, the CDR3 is TGTGCCACCAGCAGAGATAATCATTTGGACGAGCAGTACTTC. Residues: CATSRDNHLDEQYF.